The present entry profiles one TCR beta chain with its context. What it binds is not known. The sample originates from a study of shared clonotypes between healthy human individuals. Findings and caveats of the study: Sampling used blood alone; tissue repertoires probably differ. Incomplete sequencing of sorted subsets was indicated by rarefaction despite large depth.

In the naive CD8 group, cells lacked CD45RO and were positively selected for CCR7, so terminally differentiated effector memory CD45RA+ cells were left out. CDR3 length equals 16 residues. Germline V gene lookup returns CDR1 PRHDT and CDR2 FYEKMQ (reference sequence). Unmatched junction bases numbered 6, after V lost 5 bases and J lost 3 bases. How the authors handled the data: From ImmunoSEQ came sequences covering only the junction and carrying no quality scores, so filtering differed. The method was immunoSEQ multiplex PCR; TCRdb's version includes in-frame clones alone and lacks a portion of them. D and trimming come from the DNA, and the V and J calls and clone size come from that table. Of about 2 million clones detected, approximately 94% appear once; the ten largest clones hold approximately 1.2%.

This receptor was obtained from a man aged 18-30 years in good health. The V gene is TRBV13, the J gene TRBJ2-7; 14 bases are shared with TRBD2. Sequenced input: naive CD8+ T cells sorted from blood. CDR3 DNA: TGTGCCAGCAGCCCGGGACTAGCGGGGGTAAACTACGAGCAGTACTTC. Translation: CASSPGLAGVNYEQYF.